This TCR beta chain stems from a study of cytomegalovirus exposure and HLA in healthy donors. Overall study context: A prior analysis found about 110 million unique TCR beta sequences from some 190 million T cells.

PCR used 60 Vbeta primers and 13 Jbeta primers. TCRdb keeps only in-frame clones here, not all; method: immunoSEQ multiplex PCR. Of 150,000 to 200,000 clones listed, around four fifths are singletons. Trimming cost V 5 bases and J 1 base, with 20 bases left between them. CDR1 is SGHAT and CDR2 is FQNNGV in the germline V gene. The length of the CDR3 is 17 residues. The receptor was derived from a man younger than 30 in good health and CMV-seropositive. J is TRBJ1-1 and V is TRBV11-2; D possibly corresponds to TRBD1 (5 bases). The sample comprised PBMCs. Here the CDR3 DNA reads TGTGCCAGCAGCCACCCGGGACTTCTGACCGAGAACACTGAAGCTTTCTTT. It yields the protein CASSHPGLLTENTEAFF.